The present T cell receptor (beta chain) was sequenced within a study of Ad26.COV2.S vaccination and SARS-CoV-2 variants. Regarding the study as a whole: Similar non-spike TCR breadth was seen in vaccine and placebo recipients.

The sample's treatment: 19 received Ad26.COV2.S at low or high dose, single or two shots; five or six received placebo; per-sample allocation not given. The investigators took samples on day 63 after the first vaccine or placebo injection. As for this clone: Its specificity is unknown.

Clones were sequenced by immunoSEQ multiplex PCR, and TCRdb holds only the in-frame ones, with some missing. This repertoire shows around 250,000 clones, roughly nine tenths found once; its top ten account for less than 3%. Germline values: CDR1 MNHEY, CDR2 SVGAGI. The V end lost 2 bases, the J end lost 7 bases, and 12 bases lay between the germline ends. CDR3 size: 13 residues. The rearrangement joins TRBV6-5 to TRBJ2-7; possibly TRBD1 or TRBD2 for D (5 bases each). The origin of this receptor is a person between 18 and 59 years old who received the Ad26.COV2.S COVID-19 vaccine or a placebo. Sequences were derived from peripheral blood, sampled in a trial of Ad26.COV2.S vaccine versus placebo. The CDR3 loop reads CASSYGTTEEQYF. The DNA of the CDR3 is TGTGCCAGCAGTTACGGGACCACCGAAGAGCAGTACTTC.